Presented here are 26 T cell receptor beta chains from one specimen sequenced in a study of blood T cell repertoires in COVID-19. The data were produced by immunoSEQ multiplex PCR, yet TCRdb's version contains in-frame clones alone and is incomplete. The data contain 150,000 to 200,000 clones, 70% to 90% of them singletons. Sequencing was carried out using peripheral blood. Source of these receptors: a person aged 65-85 years with COVID-19, enrolled during active disease.

This clone appeared a single time. The CDR3 loop reads CASSRQVHSNQPQHF. Written as DNA, the CDR3 is TGTGCCAGCAGTCGACAGGTTCATAGCAATCAGCCCCAGCATTTT. This chain joins TRBV28 and TRBJ1-5, with a possible D match to TRBD1 (6 bases). V lost 5 bases and J lost 0, with 11 bases in between. Germline loops: CDR1 MDHEN, CDR2 SYDVKM. The CDR3 has 15 amino acids.

The chain employs TRBV7-2 and TRBJ2-1, with 11 bases identical to TRBD2. The CDR3 spans 15 residues. Germline V gene data show CDR1 as SGHTA and CDR2 as FQGNSA. V lost 5 bases and J lost 8; bases outside the gene matches: 8. This CDR3 reads CASSRQTSGTDEQFF. CDR3 bases: TGTGCCAGCAGCCGCCAGACTAGCGGGACGGATGAGCAGTTCTTC.

The chain employs TRBV29-1 and TRBJ2-1; 10 bases fit TRBD2. V dropped 4 bases and J dropped 8; count of bases not matched to a gene: 20. The CDR3 consists of 18 residues. Germline CDR1 SQVTM, CDR2 ANQGSEA. The chain's CDR3 is CSVGVEREGRSLGYEQFF. The CDR3 DNA is TGCAGCGTTGGAGTTGAGCGGGAGGGCCGCAGTTTAGGCTATGAGCAGTTCTTC.

The chain recombines TRBV7-9 with TRBJ1-6; D perhaps matches TRBD1 (5 bases). Trimming stripped 0 bases from V and 10 bases from J, with 13 bases between. Per the germline V gene, CDR1 is SEHNR and CDR2 is FQNEAQ (reference sequence). This CDR3 has 15 amino acids. The CDR3 reads CASSLASGTSSPLHF. The CDR3 DNA is TGTGCCAGCAGCTTAGCATCAGGGACTAGCTCACCCCTCCACTTT.

CDR3 in amino acids: CASSEDVWQRVYEQYF. Here the CDR3 DNA reads TGTGCCAGCAGTGAAGATGTTTGGCAGAGGGTCTACGAGCAGTACTTC. The J gene is TRBJ2-7, the V gene TRBV2, with D maybe TRBD2 (5 bases). The CDR3 totals 16 residues. Germline CDR1 and CDR2: SNHLY and FYNNEI. V was pared by 1 base and J by 3 bases, with 16 bases between.

The V and J genes are TRBV28 and TRBJ2-6; no clear D gene. The V and J ends lost 5 bases and 2 bases respectively, with 4 bases between them. Germline CDR1 MDHEN, CDR2 SYDVKM. This CDR3 is 13 amino acids long. The CDR3 sequence is CASSLPGANVLTF. In nucleotides, the CDR3 is TGTGCCAGCAGTCTCCCTGGGGCCAACGTCCTGACTTTC.

V usage is TRBV19 and J usage is TRBJ1-5; TRBD1 aligns across 8 bases. The germline CDR1 and CDR2 sequences are LNHDA and SQIVND (reference sequence). With V trimmed by 3 bases and J by 3 bases, 4 bases remained unmatched. This CDR3 has 15 residues. CDR3 sequence: CASSIRDRNNQPQHF. The CDR3 region has the DNA TGTGCCAGTAGTATTAGGGACAGGAACAATCAGCCCCAGCATTTT.

This chain joins TRBV9 and TRBJ1-1, with a tentative D call TRBD1 (6 bases). CDR1 and CDR2 (germline): SGDLS, YYNGEE. Trimming stripped 4 bases from V and 1 base from J, with 17 bases between. The CDR3 runs to 16 residues. The CDR3 region is CASSPSYRVPNTEAFF. For the CDR3, the DNA is TGTGCCAGCAGCCCGTCTTACAGGGTGCCGAACACTGAAGCTTTCTTT.

The CDR3 DNA sequence: TGTGCCAGAAGCGCCTCCCCGGGACTAGCGAGTAATGAGCAGTTCTTC. Amino acids: CARSASPGLASNEQFF. The chain carries TRBV5-3 and TRBJ2-1; the match to TRBD2 covers 10 bases. TRBV5-3 is annotated as an ORF whose role is uncertain. J lost 7 bases, V lost 4 bases, and 11 bases had no gene match. CDR3 length equals 16 residues.

Here the CDR3 DNA reads TGTGCCAGTAGTATAGTGCACACCTGCTATGGCTACACCTTC. Its protein is CASSIVHTCYGYTF. J is TRBJ1-2 and V is TRBV19; the D is unclear. CDR1 and CDR2 from the germline V gene are LNHDA and SQIVND (reference sequence). The CDR3 has 14 amino acids. The V and J ends lost 1 base and 4 bases respectively, with 10 bases between them.

The V call is TRBV7-8, the J call TRBJ2-7; tentatively, D is TRBD1 (6 bases). This CDR3 spans 15 amino acids. V lost 2 bases, J lost 3 bases, and 14 bases lay in between. Germline V CDR1 and CDR2: SGHVS, FQNEAQ. The CDR3 DNA reads as TGTGCCAGCAGCTTAACCTCGGGACACCACTACGAGCAGTACTTC. It yields the protein CASSLTSGHHYEQYF.

This clone was observed a handful of times. The rearrangement uses TRBV11-2 and TRBJ1-1, with TRBD1 as a possible D gene (5 bases). The germline V and J ends were trimmed by 6 bases and 4 bases, with 12 bases remaining between them. The CDR3 is 13 residues long. CDR1 SGHAT and CDR2 FQNNGV come from the germline V gene. CDR3 sequence: CASRRGRGTEAFF. The CDR3, as DNA: TGTGCCAGCAGAAGGGGAAGGGGCACTGAAGCTTTCTTT.

The chain carries TRBV4-1 and TRBJ2-5; 9 nucleotides align to TRBD2. Germline loops: CDR1 MGHRA, CDR2 YSYEKL. The CDR3 is 15 amino acids. After removal of 4 bases from V and 13 bases from J, the junction contained 16 bases not matched to a gene. CDR3 coding DNA: TGCGCCAGCAGCCTACACAACCTGGGACTAGCCCGACCGTACTTC. It encodes CASSLHNLGLARPYF.

The V gene is TRBV6-5, the J gene TRBJ1-1; TRBD1 is a possible D gene (6 bases). Trimming removed 5 bases at V and 2 bases at J, with 15 bases between. The CDR3 is made up of 15 amino acids. CDR1 and CDR2 (germline): MNHEY, SVGAGI. In DNA, the CDR3 is TGTGCCAGCAGTCTCGCGGGGGCCTTAAACACTGAAGCTTTCTTT. Protein: CASSLAGALNTEAFF.

This chain uses TRBV14 with TRBJ2-5; 9 positions agree with TRBD1. Germline V gene sequence: CDR1 SGHDN, CDR2 FVKESK. V dropped 0 bases and J dropped 4; count of bases not matched to a gene: 6. This CDR3 spans 16 amino acids. In DNA, the CDR3 is TGTGCCAGCAGCCAAGATACAGGGGGCGTCACAGAGACCCAGTACTTC. It codes for CASSQDTGGVTETQYF.

The chain couples TRBV19 to TRBJ1-5; D unclear. Germline values: CDR1 LNHDA, CDR2 SQIVND (reference sequence). This CDR3 comprises 14 residues. The V gene lost 4 bases and the J gene lost 9 bases, with 16 bases spanning the gap. The CDR3 nucleotides read TGTGCCAGTAGTACCCTCGACTTCGACTCGCCCCAGCATTTT. Translation: CASSTLDFDSPQHF.

This clone came up once. The J gene is TRBJ2-1, the V gene TRBV5-1; D perhaps matches TRBD1 (5 bases). Germline V CDR1 and CDR2: SGHRS, YFSETQ. V was clipped by 2 bases and J by 16 bases, with 19 bases between them. The CDR3 extends over 13 amino acids. CDR3 sequence: CASSLRQGRECFF. The CDR3 region has the DNA TGCGCCAGCAGCTTAAGGCAAGGCAGGGAATGCTTCTTC.

This rearrangement joins TRBV4-3 to TRBJ2-2, with no clear D. The V end was cut by 0 bases, the J end by 0 bases, with 8 bases between. The CDR3 extends over 16 amino acids. Germline values: CDR1 LGHNA, CDR2 YSLEER. This CDR3 is CASSQEAGANTGELFF. CDR3 nucleotide sequence: TGCGCCAGCAGCCAAGAAGCAGGTGCGAACACCGGGGAGCTGTTTTTT.

The rearrangement joins TRBV4-2 to TRBJ1-6; 9 bases fit TRBD1. Germline V gene data show CDR1 as LGHNA and CDR2 as YNFKEQ. The V segment lost 0 bases and the J segment 8 bases; nucleotides outside the gene matches: 5. The CDR3 is 16 amino acids. The CDR3 here is CASSQERDRVDSPLHF. Written as DNA, the CDR3 is TGTGCCAGCAGCCAAGAAAGGGACAGGGTAGATTCACCCCTCCACTTT.

J is TRBJ2-3 and V is TRBV11-1; no clear D. Germline CDR1 and CDR2: SGHAT and FQDESV (reference sequence). This CDR3 has 13 residues. V lost 4 bases and J 4 bases, leaving 9 bases between the germline ends. CDR3 amino acids: CASSSRSADTQYF. CDR3 in DNA: TGTGCCAGCAGCTCCCGAAGCGCAGATACGCAGTATTTT.

The chain is built from TRBV28 and TRBJ1-6; TRBD1 might be the D (5 bases). Germline-derived CDR1 and CDR2 are MDHEN and SYDVKM. The CDR3 has 14 amino acids. V was pared by 3 bases and J by 7 bases, with 10 bases between. The CDR3 protein is CASSFLTVNSPLHF. The CDR3 DNA follows: TGTGCCAGCAGTTTTTTGACAGTAAATTCACCCCTCCACTTT.

The CDR3 region is CASSLRGEQYF. As DNA, the CDR3 is TGCGCCAGCAGCTTGAGGGGCGAGCAGTACTTC. V usage is TRBV5-1 and J usage is TRBJ2-7, with a tentative D call TRBD1 (5 bases). Germline CDR1 is SGHRS and CDR2 is YFSETQ. The V end was cut by 1 base, the J end by 6 bases, with 5 bases between. The CDR3 is 11 residues long.

This clone was observed a few times. The chain carries TRBV4-1 and TRBJ2-7; 7 nucleotides agree with TRBD1. This CDR3 comprises 15 residues. The germline V gene has CDR1 MGHRA and CDR2 YSYEKL. Germline trimming cut 3 bases from V and 3 bases from J; bases unmatched to any gene: 8. For the CDR3, the DNA is TGCGCCAGCAGCCAGCAAGGGGACAGTGACTACGAGCAGTACTTC. Its protein is CASSQQGDSDYEQYF.

The chain has TRBV5-1 and TRBJ2-4; D is unresolved. This CDR3 is 15 amino acids long. The V end lost 0 bases, the J end lost 1 base, and 8 bases lay between the germline ends. Germline values: CDR1 SGHRS, CDR2 YFSETQ. CDR3 loop: CASSLDITAKNIQYF. The CDR3 DNA reads as TGCGCCAGCAGCTTGGACATAACGGCCAAAAACATTCAGTACTTC.

The chain recombines TRBV30 with TRBJ1-1; tentatively, D is TRBD1 (6 bases). The germline V gene encodes CDR1 GTSNPN and CDR2 SVGIG (reference sequence). The V and J ends lost 0 bases and 4 bases respectively, with 9 bases between them. The CDR3 has 13 amino acids. CDR3 amino acids: CAWSVWGPTEAFF. The CDR3 bases are TGTGCCTGGAGTGTATGGGGGCCCACTGAAGCTTTCTTT.

The gene calls are TRBV19 and TRBJ1-5; a possible D gene is TRBD1 (6 bases). The germline CDR1 and CDR2 sequences are LNHDA and SQIVND (reference sequence). The CDR3 is made up of 14 amino acids. Trimming took 8 bases from V and 3 from J, leaving 14 bases between them. The CDR3 spells CASRGQRDNQPQHF. The CDR3 coding sequence is TGTGCCAGTCGAGGACAGCGGGACAATCAGCCCCAGCATTTT. Full variable domain (missing parts from reference TRBV19 and TRBJ1-5): DGGITQSPKYLFRKEGQNVTLSCEQNLNHDAMYWYRQDPGQGLRLIYYSQIVNDFQKGDIAEGYSVSREKKESFPLTVTSAQKNPTAFYLCASRGQRDNQPQHFGDGTRLSIL.